The 18 T cell receptor beta chains below all came from one sample that was sequenced in a study of T cell responses to AZD1222 COVID-19 vaccine. Produced via immunoSEQ multiplex PCR; TCRdb's table is partial and in-frame only. This table holds about 140,000 clones, 85% to 95% found once. Sequenced here: peripheral blood, sampled on day 0 of MenACWY control vaccination. The receptors were gathered from an adult in good health.

The chain couples TRBV6-6 to TRBJ1-6; possible D gene TRBD1, 5 bases. This CDR3 has 18 residues. From germline, CDR1 is MNHNY and CDR2 SVGAGI (reference sequence). Trimming stripped 5 bases from V and 0 bases from J, with 17 bases between. The CDR3 DNA follows: TGTGCCAGCAGTCGTAGCGCCCGGGGGAGCTCCTATAATTCACCCCTCCACTTT. Translation gives CASSRSARGSSYNSPLHF.

The chain couples TRBV5-1 to TRBJ1-1; weak D call: TRBD1 (6 bases). This CDR3 region has 13 residues. V dropped 2 bases and J dropped 6 bases, with 11 bases sitting between them. The germline V gene encodes CDR1 SGHRS and CDR2 YFSETQ. CDR3 bases: TGCGCCAGCAGCTTTCCGGGGGCGGCTGAAGCTTTCTTT. Amino acid sequence: CASSFPGAAEAFF.

The sample holds one count of this clone. V is TRBV5-1 and J is TRBJ1-5; D may be TRBD1 (5 bases). The CDR3 is 19 residues long. Per germline, CDR1 SGHRS and CDR2 YFSETQ. The V end lost 0 bases, the J end lost 1 base, and 20 bases lay between the germline ends. This CDR3 is CASSLGPQGLGMSNQPQHF. The CDR3, as DNA: TGCGCCAGCAGCTTGGGGCCCCAGGGTCTCGGAATGAGCAATCAGCCCCAGCATTTT.

The gene calls are TRBV30 and TRBJ1-1; no firm D call. Germline V gene data show CDR1 as GTSNPN and CDR2 as SVGIG (reference sequence). The CDR3 spans 13 residues. The V gene lost 1 base and the J gene lost 1 base, with 7 bases spanning the gap. CDR3 protein: CAWSEHRNTEAFF. The CDR3 DNA follows: TGTGCCTGGAGTGAACACAGGAACACTGAAGCTTTCTTT.

This clone was recorded only once. The gene calls are TRBV2 and TRBJ1-2; D gene uncertain. Trimming took off 5 bases at V and 6 bases at J, with 19 bases between the two ends. The CDR3 contains 15 residues. Looked up from germline, CDR1 is SNHLY and CDR2 is FYNNEI. DNA of the CDR3: TGTGCCAGCAGTTCCCTTGGGGTAATCTACCATGGCTACACCTTC. Translating gives CASSSLGVIYHGYTF.

The chain links TRBV5-1 to TRBJ2-7; 8 nucleotides line up with TRBD1. With 4 bases clipped from V and 5 bases from J, the junction kept 11 bases outside the gene matches. The CDR3 extends over 15 amino acids. CDR1 and CDR2 (germline): SGHRS, YFSETQ. This chain's CDR3 is CASSPQGAGAHEQYF. DNA of the CDR3: TGCGCCAGCAGCCCCCAGGGGGCAGGGGCCCACGAGCAGTACTTC.

CDR3 residues: CATSESPGVSSYNEQFF. The CDR3 nucleotides read TGTGCCACCAGTGAGTCCCCAGGGGTAAGCTCCTACAATGAGCAGTTCTTC. V gene TRBV24-1 combines with J gene TRBJ2-1, with D possibly being TRBD1 (6 bases). V lost 4 bases and J lost 0, with 15 bases in between. The CDR3 length is 17 residues. The germline gives CDR1 KGHDR, CDR2 SFDVKD.

The chain has TRBV2 and TRBJ1-6, with 9 bases lining up with TRBD1. The junction had 9 bases not matched to a gene; V was cut back by 4 bases and J by 11 bases. The length of the CDR3 is 15 residues. Germline CDR1 and CDR2: SNHLY and FYNNEI. In DNA form, the CDR3 reads TGTGCCAGCAGTGTATTTCCGGGACAGGGTCCACCCCTCCACTTT. It encodes CASSVFPGQGPPLHF.

The chain couples TRBV27 to TRBJ2-7; a weak D match, TRBD1 (5 bases). V was pared by 2 bases and J by 2 bases, with 10 bases between. The CDR3 consists of 14 residues. Germline assignment: CDR1 MNHEY and CDR2 SMNVEV (reference sequence). The CDR3 loop reads CASSLRGRPYEQYF. CDR3 coding DNA: TGTGCCAGCAGTTTAAGGGGAAGACCCTACGAGCAGTACTTC.

This chain links TRBV18 with TRBJ1-2; 10 positions agree with TRBD1. The CDR3 extends over 14 amino acids. Germline CDR1 reads KGHSH; CDR2 reads LQKENI. V lost 0 bases to trimming and J lost 5 bases; unmatched junction nucleotides: 0. This CDR3 reads CASSPPDRGYGYTF. The CDR3 DNA sequence: TGTGCCAGCTCACCACCGGACAGGGGGTATGGCTACACCTTC.

The gene calls are TRBV7-9 and TRBJ2-3; D uncertain. CDR1 and CDR2 from the germline V gene are SEHNR and FQNEAQ (reference sequence). This CDR3 has 14 residues. V gave up 2 bases and J gave up 2 bases, with 8 bases separating them. Here the CDR3 reads CASSLSSATDTQYF. The CDR3 DNA reads TGTGCCAGCAGCTTATCGAGTGCCACAGATACGCAGTATTTT.

This clone was recorded a few times. The genes are TRBV3-1 (or the pseudogene TRBV3-2) and TRBJ2-7; no definite D call. The CDR3 length is 14 residues. CDR1 is LGHDT and CDR2 is YNNKEL in the germline V gene (reference sequence). V shed 5 bases and J shed 7 bases, with 18 bases lying between them. CDR3 loop: CASSRAQPTKEQYF. For the CDR3, the DNA is TGTGCCAGCAGCAGAGCCCAACCTACGAAAGAGCAGTACTTC.

This chain uses TRBV6-5 with TRBJ1-3; a weak D match, TRBD1 (5 bases). The germline gives CDR1 MNHEY, CDR2 SVGAGI. The CDR3 runs to 16 residues. Trimming stripped 0 bases from V and 4 bases from J, with 13 bases between. The DNA of the CDR3 is TGTGCCAGCAGTTACTCGCTAGGGACGTACGGAAACACCATATATTTT. Translating it yields CASSYSLGTYGNTIYF.

Written as DNA, the CDR3 is TGTGCCAGCATTCGAGGACTCAATCAGCCCCAGCATTTT. Its protein is CASIRGLNQPQHF. The V gene is TRBV6-5, the J gene TRBJ1-5, with D uncertain. Deletions cut 7 bases from V and 3 bases from J, with 10 bases between. The CDR3 runs to 13 residues. The germline V gene encodes CDR1 MNHEY and CDR2 SVGAGI.

The chain links TRBV30 to TRBJ1-1; no firm D call. The CDR3 sequence is 13 residues long. V was clipped by 1 base and J by 1 base, with 7 bases between them. Germline V gives CDR1 GTSNPN, CDR2 SVGIG (reference sequence). CDR3 region: CAWSAGRNTEAFF. Here the CDR3 DNA reads TGTGCCTGGAGTGCCGGGAGGAACACTGAAGCTTTCTTT.

The rearrangement links TRBV7-6 to TRBJ2-7; D unclear. The CDR3 spans 15 residues. The ends were cut back, 1 base at V and 3 bases at J, with 13 bases in the middle. The germline V gene has CDR1 SGHVS and CDR2 FNYEAQ. The CDR3 DNA reads TGTGCCAGCAGCTTAGGAGGAGAACGTTACTACGAGCAGTACTTC. Amino acid sequence: CASSLGGERYYEQYF.

V and J are TRBV6-2 or TRBV6-3 and TRBJ1-1; D might be TRBD1 (5 bases). The CDR3 totals 13 residues. The germline CDR1 and CDR2 sequences are MNHEY and SVGEGT. V lost 2 bases to trimming and J lost 10 bases, with 14 bases between them. The CDR3 spells CASSYLGTEGAFF. CDR3 sequence (DNA): TGTGCCAGCAGTTACCTCGGGACGGAGGGAGCTTTCTTT.

Of note for this clone: One end of the junction is discordant with germline, which a read error may explain. The chain is built from TRBV6-6 and TRBJ2-7; D perhaps matches TRBD1 (5 bases). This CDR3 region has 14 residues. From germline, CDR1 is MNHNY and CDR2 SVGAGI (reference sequence). The CDR3 here is CASSSSRASHEQYF. Here the CDR3 DNA reads TGTGCCAGCAGTTCGAGCAGGGCCTCCCACGAGCAGTACTTC.